The next 32 T cell receptor beta chains were all read from a single sample in a study of blood T cell repertoires in COVID-19. Libraries were prepared by immunoSEQ multiplex PCR; TCRdb keeps only in-frame clonotypes and omits some of them. The sample consists of some 190,000 clones, 85% to 90% of them appearing once. Sequencing was done on a sample of peripheral blood. These receptors were taken from a woman aged 55-69 years with acute or convalescent COVID-19.

The CDR3 nucleotides are TGCAGCGTACACCACAGGGTTGCGGGAGAGAGCGCAGATACGCAGTATTTT. This encodes CSVHHRVAGESADTQYF. The chain combines TRBV29-1 with TRBJ2-3, with TRBD2 as a possible D gene (7 bases). With 6 bases removed from V and 4 bases from J, the gap between germline ends came to 26 bases. This CDR3 is built from 17 residues. CDR1 and CDR2 from the germline V gene are SQVTM and ANQGSEA.

The chain employs TRBV19 and TRBJ2-3; D is unclear. The germline gives CDR1 LNHDA, CDR2 SQIVND (reference sequence). This CDR3 contains 16 residues. V was pared by 3 bases and J by 0 bases, with 13 bases between. The CDR3 nucleotides are TGTGCCAGTAGTATCGGTGCAGGTGGCAGCACAGATACGCAGTATTTT. Its translation is CASSIGAGGSTDTQYF.

This rearrangement joins TRBV6-6 to TRBJ1-5; 8 positions match TRBD1. V dropped 6 bases and J dropped 2; count of bases not matched to a gene: 6. The CDR3 spans 15 residues. CDR1 and CDR2 (germline): MNHNY, SVGAGI (reference sequence). The CDR3 protein is CASRSTGGRNQPQHF. In DNA form, the CDR3 reads TGTGCCAGCAGATCAACAGGGGGACGCAATCAGCCCCAGCATTTT.

V usage is TRBV12-3 or TRBV12-4 and J usage is TRBJ2-3, with a tentative D call TRBD2 (6 bases). This CDR3 is 13 amino acids long. Deletions cut 5 bases from V and 4 bases from J, with 10 bases between. The CDR3 is CASSRGTADTQYF. The DNA for the CDR3 is TGTGCCAGCAGTAGAGGGACTGCAGATACGCAGTATTTT.

V is TRBV10-3 and J is TRBJ2-2; 8 bases are a match to TRBD1. Germline trimming cut 4 bases from V and 5 bases from J; bases unmatched to any gene: 6. The CDR3 sequence is 15 residues long. Germline CDR1 and CDR2: ENHRY and SYGVKD. The CDR3 nucleotides read TGTGCCATCAGTGGGCAGGGGGCAGATACCGGGGAGCTGTTTTTT. It is translated as CAISGQGADTGELFF.

The V call is TRBV30, the J call TRBJ1-1; D ambiguous. Germline V CDR1 and CDR2: GTSNPN, SVGIG (reference sequence). Trimming left V 1 base short and J 1 base short, with 7 bases between. The CDR3 consists of 13 residues. The CDR3 here is CAWSEQSNTEAFF. The CDR3 DNA sequence: TGTGCCTGGAGTGAACAGTCGAACACTGAAGCTTTCTTT. Variable domain in full (rest from reference TRBV30 and TRBJ1-1): SQTIHQWPATLVQPVGSPLSLECTVEGTSNPNLYWYRQAAGRGLQLLFYSVGIGQISSEVPQNLSASRPQDRQFILSSKKLLLSDSGFYLCAWSEQSNTEAFFGQGTRLTVV.

V is TRBV5-1 and J is TRBJ2-1; 9 bases line up with TRBD2. The germline V gene has CDR1 SGHRS and CDR2 YFSETQ. CDR3 length equals 14 residues. V lost 5 bases and J lost 10; bases outside the gene matches: 10. CDR3 protein: CASRTTGTSLEQFF. DNA of the CDR3: TGCGCCAGCAGGACTACCGGGACTAGCTTAGAGCAGTTCTTC.

This chain connects TRBV28 to TRBJ1-3, with no clear D. Germline CDR1 reads MDHEN; CDR2 reads SYDVKM. V gave up 5 bases and J gave up 1 base, with 6 bases separating them. This CDR3 is 13 amino acids long. In nucleotides, the CDR3 is TGTGCCAGCAGTGGGGAGTCTGGAAACACCATATATTTT. Protein product: CASSGESGNTIYF.

The chain recombines TRBV11-2 with TRBJ1-4; D uncertain. The CDR3 extends over 13 amino acids. With 1 base removed from V and 7 bases from J, the gap between germline ends came to 7 bases. Germline V CDR1 and CDR2: SGHAT, FQNNGV. The CDR3: CASSLVHGEKLFF. Here the CDR3 DNA reads TGTGCCAGCAGCTTAGTTCACGGTGAAAAACTGTTTTTT.

The chain employs TRBV24-1 and TRBJ2-1, with TRBD2 matching 7 bases. This CDR3 contains 13 residues. Trimming took 12 bases from V and 7 from J; bases not matched to a gene: 11. Germline CDR1 is KGHDR and CDR2 is SFDVKD. CDR3 in amino acids: CAVGGLPTNEQFF. CDR3 nucleotide sequence: TGTGCCGTGGGGGGACTACCCACAAATGAGCAGTTCTTC.

The rearrangement joins TRBV10-3 to TRBJ1-2; 7 bases align to TRBD1. V lost 5 bases and J lost 5; bases outside the gene matches: 5. Germline V lookup: CDR1 ENHRY, CDR2 SYGVKD. The CDR3 has 13 amino acids. The CDR3 region has the DNA TGTGCCATCAGTCCGGGACAGACTTATGGCTACACCTTC. It is translated as CAISPGQTYGYTF.

This clone was seen just once. The J gene is TRBJ1-1, the V gene TRBV12-3 or TRBV12-4, with TRBD1 as a possible D gene (6 bases). CDR3 length equals 12 residues. Trimming pared 3 bases from V and 7 bases from J, leaving 9 bases between. CDR3 coding DNA: TGTGCCAGCAGTTTGGGGGCTGGTGAAGCTTTCTTT. It specifies CASSLGAGEAFF.

The CDR3 loop reads CASSLDGGGSADTQYF. The CDR3 DNA sequence: TGTGCCAGCAGCTTAGATGGCGGGGGCTCGGCAGATACGCAGTATTTT. The chain recombines TRBV7-9 with TRBJ2-3; D possibly corresponds to TRBD2 (7 bases). Germline V gene lookup returns CDR1 SEHNR and CDR2 FQNEAQ (reference sequence). Trimming removed 1 base at V and 4 bases at J, with 15 bases between. The CDR3 consists of 16 residues.

V gene TRBV2 combines with J gene TRBJ1-1; D perhaps matches TRBD1 (5 bases). The CDR3 has 12 amino acids. Germline V gene data show CDR1 as SNHLY and CDR2 as FYNNEI. Trimming took off 6 bases at V and 5 bases at J, with 10 bases between the two ends. The CDR3 here is CASRKGVTEAFF. In DNA form, the CDR3 reads TGTGCCAGCAGGAAAGGGGTAACTGAAGCTTTCTTT.

The CDR3: CSVEGRQGDLRNEQFF. The CDR3, as DNA: TGCAGCGTTGAGGGACGACAGGGGGATTTACGGAATGAGCAGTTCTTC. The chain carries TRBV29-1 and TRBJ2-1; 9 nucleotides agree with TRBD1. CDR1 and CDR2 from the germline V gene are SQVTM and ANQGSEA. With 3 bases clipped from V and 7 bases from J, the junction kept 13 bases outside the gene matches. This CDR3 has 16 residues.

CDR3 coding DNA: TGTGCCAGCAGTTACCGGCGACTGAACACCGGGGAGCTGTTTTTT. It is translated as CASSYRRLNTGELFF. This chain uses TRBV6-5 with TRBJ2-2; D remains unclear. Germline V CDR1 and CDR2: MNHEY, SVGAGI. The V gene lost 2 bases and the J gene lost 1 base, with 8 bases spanning the gap. The CDR3 is 15 amino acids.

The rearrangement links TRBV5-1 to TRBJ2-2; unclear D gene. The CDR3 runs 15 residues. Germline V gene data show CDR1 as SGHRS and CDR2 as YFSETQ. V was shortened by 3 bases and J by 0 bases, with 9 bases between the two germline ends. The CDR3 coding sequence is TGCGCCAGCAGCTCTTCAGACTCGAACACCGGGGAGCTGTTTTTT. Translated, it gives CASSSSDSNTGELFF.

The gene calls are TRBV9 and TRBJ2-1, with TRBD1 matching 9 bases. Germline assignment: CDR1 SGDLS and CDR2 YYNGEE. The J segment lost 8 bases and the V segment lost 1 base, leaving 7 bases of the junction unmatched. The CDR3 extends over 15 amino acids. The CDR3 sequence is CASSVLQGARDEQFF. Here the CDR3 DNA reads TGTGCCAGCAGCGTATTACAGGGGGCGCGGGATGAGCAGTTCTTC.

The rearrangement joins TRBV19 to TRBJ2-7; TRBD1 aligns across 7 bases. Germline lookup yields CDR1 LNHDA and CDR2 SQIVND (reference sequence). The CDR3 is 14 amino acids. After removal of 3 bases from V and 3 bases from J, the junction contained 5 bases not matched to a gene. CDR3 in amino acids: CASSIRQGFYEQYF. The DNA of the CDR3 is TGTGCCAGTAGTATCCGACAGGGCTTCTACGAGCAGTACTTC.

The V call is TRBV10-2, the J call TRBJ2-1, with 8 positions matching TRBD2. Germline V gene lookup returns CDR1 WSHSY and CDR2 SAAADI. The CDR3 runs 13 residues. V shed 6 bases, J shed 7 bases, and the junction held 5 bases outside the gene matches. CDR3 in amino acids: CASSPIAGNEQFF. The CDR3, as DNA: TGCGCCAGCAGCCCTATAGCGGGGAATGAGCAGTTCTTC.

The rearrangement links TRBV18 to TRBJ1-3; 7 bases are shared with TRBD1. The CDR3 length is 17 residues. V shed 3 bases, J shed 0 bases, and the junction held 8 bases outside the gene matches. The germline gives CDR1 KGHSH, CDR2 LQKENI. CDR3 nucleotides: TGTGCCAGCTCACCCTCCCCGGGACAGTCCTCTGGAAACACCATATATTTT. As protein: CASSPSPGQSSGNTIYF.

This clone was detected only a few times. This chain connects TRBV27 to TRBJ1-4; maybe TRBD1 (6 bases). V lost 5 bases and J 4 bases, leaving 20 bases between the germline ends. CDR1 and CDR2 from the germline V gene are MNHEY and SMNVEV (reference sequence). This CDR3 has 17 residues. Here the CDR3 DNA reads TGTGCCAGCAGTGGTTCACCTGGACAGCCGAATAATGAAAAACTGTTTTTT. Protein product: CASSGSPGQPNNEKLFF.

The chain employs TRBV18 and TRBJ1-2; D not certain. V lost 2 bases, J lost 4 bases, and 14 bases lay in between. CDR1 and CDR2 (germline): KGHSH, LQKENI. This CDR3 is 15 amino acids long. The CDR3 DNA reads TGTGCCAGCTCACCAAGCGGGTCCCAGTTCTATGGCTACACCTTC. This translates into CASSPSGSQFYGYTF.

The chain combines TRBV4-1 with TRBJ1-1; 10 nucleotides align to TRBD1. V trimming: 4 bases; J trimming: 7 bases; junction bases outside the gene matches: 9. Looked up from germline, CDR1 is MGHRA and CDR2 is YSYEKL. The CDR3 extends over 15 amino acids. CDR3 region: CASSRGTGVINEAFF. DNA for the CDR3: TGCGCCAGCAGCCGAGGGACAGGGGTAATTAATGAAGCTTTCTTT.

The chain is built from TRBV5-6 and TRBJ1-4; D is perhaps TRBD1 (5 bases). The CDR3 has 13 amino acids. Germline CDR1 and CDR2: SGHDT and YYEEEE. V lost 6 bases and J lost 4, with 10 bases in between. CDR3 nucleotide sequence: TGTGCCAGCACTGACAGAGGTAATGAAAAACTGTTTTTT. Its protein product is CASTDRGNEKLFF.

V is TRBV7-9 and J is TRBJ1-1; 7 bases match TRBD1. Germline-derived CDR1 and CDR2 are SEHNR and FQNEAQ (reference sequence). The CDR3 sequence is 13 residues long. V shed 6 bases and J 4 bases; nucleotides not matched to a gene: 5. In DNA form, the CDR3 reads TGTGCCAGCAGGCAAGCAGGGGGCACTGAAGCTTTCTTT. Encoded protein: CASRQAGGTEAFF.

The chain has TRBV6-5 and TRBJ2-3; D uncertain. The CDR3 loop spans 14 amino acids. Looked up from germline, CDR1 is MNHEY and CDR2 is SVGAGI. V lost 4 bases and J lost 4, with 12 bases in between. The CDR3, as DNA: TGTGCCAGCAGTTTAGGCGGTAAGGCAGATACGCAGTATTTT. This translates into CASSLGGKADTQYF.

This clone was counted a few times. J is TRBJ2-2 and V is TRBV7-8, with a possible D match to TRBD2 (5 bases). Germline V lookup: CDR1 SGHVS, CDR2 FQNEAQ. The CDR3 length is 16 residues. V was shortened by 4 bases and J by 5 bases, with 17 bases between the two germline ends. CDR3 residues: CASSYSRRRGTGELFF. CDR3 coding DNA: TGTGCCAGCAGCTACTCCCGGCGGAGAGGGACCGGGGAGCTGTTTTTT.

The V gene is TRBV19, the J gene TRBJ1-2; TRBD1 aligns across 9 bases. CDR3 length equals 15 residues. Germline CDR1 reads LNHDA; CDR2 reads SQIVND (reference sequence). The junction had 1 base not matched to a gene; V was cut back by 2 bases and J by 0 bases. The CDR3: CASSIRTGANYGYTF. The CDR3 DNA reads TGTGCCAGTAGTATACGGACAGGGGCTAACTATGGCTACACCTTC.

J is TRBJ2-7 and V is TRBV21-1; the table's D gene call, TRBD1, was not cross checked with the DNA. TRBV21-1 constitutes a pseudogene. This CDR3 contains 12 residues. CDR3 protein: CASSRTVYEQYF. The CDR3 nucleotides are TGTGCCAGCAGTCGGACAGTCTACGAGCAGTACTTC.

The CDR3 DNA reads TGCGCCAGCAGCTTGGTGGGGGCCGAAAACACCATATATTTT. Residues: CASSLVGAENTIYF. The chain combines TRBV5-1 with TRBJ1-3; a weak D match, TRBD1 (6 bases). Germline V lookup: CDR1 SGHRS, CDR2 YFSETQ. This CDR3 is 14 amino acids long. Trimming took 0 bases from V and 6 from J, leaving 10 bases between them.

The chain links TRBV6-6 to TRBJ1-1; unclear D gene. The CDR3 spans 10 residues. Germline-derived CDR1 and CDR2 are MNHNY and SVGAGI (reference sequence). The germline V and J ends were trimmed by 5 bases and 8 bases, with 6 bases remaining between them. This CDR3 reads CASSRQEAFF. As DNA, the CDR3 is TGTGCCAGCAGTCGCCAGGAAGCTTTCTTT.